The 23 T cell receptor beta chains presented below share a single source sample, sequenced in a study of blood T cell repertoires in COVID-19. Sequenced by immunoSEQ multiplex PCR; TCRdb stores in-frame clones only, minus some. The profile shows around 100,000 clones, about 87% of them singletons. Sequences were obtained from peripheral blood. The receptors were sampled from a human donor in a cohort sampled during active COVID-19.

The chain is built from TRBV25-1 and TRBJ1-2, with D perhaps matching TRBD1 (6 bases). V was shortened by 2 bases and J by 8 bases, with 12 bases between the two germline ends. Germline values: CDR1 MGHDK, CDR2 SYGVNS. The CDR3 runs 13 residues. CDR3 sequence reads: CASSEAGGWGYTF. The CDR3 coding sequence is TGTGCCAGCAGTGAAGCGGGGGGCTGGGGCTACACCTTC.

The sample holds one count of this clone. This rearrangement joins TRBV6-4 to TRBJ2-5; D gene ambiguous. This CDR3 has 9 residues. CDR1 is MRHNA, CDR2 SNTAGT, per germline. Trimming took 11 bases from V and 3 from J, leaving 4 bases between them. DNA for the CDR3: TGTGCCGTAAAAGAGACCCAGTACTTC. Residues: CAVKETQYF.

The rearrangement uses TRBV18 and TRBJ1-1; D remains unclear. V was clipped by 3 bases and J by 1 base, with 12 bases between them. The CDR3 loop spans 15 amino acids. Germline CDR1 and CDR2: KGHSH and LQKENI. The CDR3 protein is CASSPSGIENTEAFF. The CDR3 DNA sequence: TGTGCCAGCTCACCTAGCGGAATCGAGAACACTGAAGCTTTCTTT.

The V gene is TRBV2, the J gene TRBJ2-3; D possibly corresponds to TRBD2 (7 bases). CDR1 and CDR2 (germline): SNHLY, FYNNEI. V shed 4 bases and J shed 6 bases, with 17 bases lying between them. The CDR3 consists of 15 residues. The CDR3 here is CASSGSRGGMDTQYF. The CDR3 region has the DNA TGTGCCAGCAGTGGTAGTAGGGGGGGGATGGATACGCAGTATTTT.

This sequence joins TRBV5-6 and TRBJ1-1; 7 bases map to TRBD1. This CDR3 region has 16 residues. Germline CDR1 SGHDT, CDR2 YYEEEE. V dropped 4 bases and J dropped 5; count of bases not matched to a gene: 14. The CDR3 DNA follows: TGTGCCAGCAGCCATTCGGATGCCAGGGGGGATACTGAAGCTTTCTTT. Its protein is CASSHSDARGDTEAFF.

The rearrangement links TRBV6-2 or TRBV6-3 to TRBJ2-3, with 7 bases identical to TRBD2. The germline CDR1 and CDR2 sequences are MNHEY and SVGEGT. The CDR3 has 15 residues. With 6 bases clipped from V and 1 base from J, the junction kept 7 bases outside the gene matches. The CDR3 protein is CASSRGDYRTDTQYF. CDR3 DNA sequence: TGTGCCAGCAGCCGCGGGGACTACCGCACAGATACGCAGTATTTT.

The chain recombines TRBV5-6 with TRBJ1-2; D might be TRBD1 (6 bases). The germline V gene encodes CDR1 SGHDT and CDR2 YYEEEE. There are 12 residues in the CDR3. Trimming cost V 4 bases and J 10 bases, with 14 bases left between them. CDR3 protein: CASSRDNSFYTF. CDR3 bases: TGTGCCAGCAGCCGGGACAATTCTTTCTACACCTTC.

The CDR3 loop is CASSQTRHPQETQYF. The CDR3 coding sequence is TGCGCCAGCAGCCAAACCAGACACCCCCAAGAGACCCAGTACTTC. V and J are TRBV4-1 and TRBJ2-5; no definite D call. This CDR3 comprises 15 residues. The germline gives CDR1 MGHRA, CDR2 YSYEKL. The V end lost 2 bases, the J end lost 1 base, and 11 bases lay between the germline ends.

The chain uses TRBV30 and TRBJ1-6; the D gene is possibly TRBD1 (6 bases). CDR1 GTSNPN and CDR2 SVGIG come from the germline V gene (reference sequence). V gave up 1 base and J gave up 2 bases, with 21 bases separating them. The CDR3 consists of 19 residues. The CDR3 coding sequence is TGTGCCTGGAGTGCCCTCGGGCAGGGGAACATGGCCTATAATTCACCCCTCCACTTT. This codes for CAWSALGQGNMAYNSPLHF. The whole variable domain, filled in from reference TRBV30 and TRBJ1-6, reads SQTIHQWPATLVQPVGSPLSLECTVEGTSNPNLYWYRQAAGRGLQLLFYSVGIGQISSEVPQNLSASRPQDRQFILSSKKLLLSDSGFYLCAWSALGQGNMAYNSPLHFGNGTRLTVT.

This chain connects TRBV30 to TRBJ2-7; TRBD2 matches 10 bases. V shed 2 bases and J 7 bases; nucleotides not matched to a gene: 2. CDR3 length equals 12 residues. The germline gives CDR1 GTSNPN, CDR2 SVGIG (reference sequence). This chain's CDR3 is CAWSSSGREQYF. The CDR3 region has the DNA TGTGCCTGGAGTAGTAGCGGGAGGGAGCAGTACTTC.

This clone was seen just once. This chain connects TRBV10-3 to TRBJ1-1; D might be TRBD1 (6 bases). V lost 9 bases and J lost 0, with 11 bases in between. Germline V gene data show CDR1 as ENHRY and CDR2 as SYGVKD. This CDR3 region has 13 residues. The CDR3 here is CAMNTGLNTEAFF. The CDR3 DNA reads TGTGCCATGAATACAGGGCTGAACACTGAAGCTTTCTTT.

This clone was seen more than once but under ten times. The rearrangement joins TRBV20-1 to TRBJ1-5; D is uncertain. Germline V gene sequence: CDR1 DFQATT, CDR2 SNEGSKA (reference sequence). The CDR3 is 14 amino acids. The V end lost 3 bases, the J end lost 2 bases, and 11 bases lay between the germline ends. The CDR3 loop reads CSASQVNGNQPQHF. In DNA, the CDR3 is TGCAGTGCTAGTCAGGTAAATGGCAATCAGCCCCAGCATTTT.

The V gene is TRBV6-5, the J gene TRBJ2-2; D is possibly TRBD2 (6 bases). Trimming took off 6 bases at V and 5 bases at J, with 10 bases between the two ends. Germline CDR1 MNHEY, CDR2 SVGAGI. The CDR3 loop spans 13 amino acids. DNA of the CDR3: TGTGCCAGCAGGGGACTGGGGACCGGGGAGCTGTTTTTT. This codes for CASRGLGTGELFF.

This clone was found once. The chain employs TRBV7-9 and TRBJ1-1; perhaps TRBD1 as D (6 bases). V gave up 5 bases and J gave up 5 bases, with 18 bases separating them. CDR1 SEHNR and CDR2 FQNEAQ come from the germline V gene (reference sequence). The CDR3 is 15 residues long. CDR3: CASSLSGGPVTEAFF. CDR3 bases: TGTGCCAGCAGCCTCTCGGGGGGCCCGGTTACTGAAGCTTTCTTT.

The chain combines TRBV30 with TRBJ1-5; 9 bases fit TRBD1. V trimming: 5 bases; J trimming: 4 bases; junction bases outside the gene matches: 12. Looked up from germline, CDR1 is GTSNPN and CDR2 is SVGIG (reference sequence). The CDR3 runs to 16 residues. This chain's CDR3 is CAWSRDRVWGNQPQHF. The CDR3, as DNA: TGTGCCTGGTCAAGGGACAGGGTTTGGGGGAATCAGCCCCAGCATTTT.

This clone was observed once. The rearrangement joins TRBV29-1 to TRBJ1-3; 7 nucleotides line up with TRBD1. J gave up 0 bases and V 5 bases, and 4 bases lay outside the gene matches. The CDR3 extends over 14 amino acids. The germline V gene has CDR1 SQVTM and CDR2 ANQGSEA. The CDR3 nucleotides are TGCAGCGTTTCAGGGGACAGCTCTGGAAACACCATATATTTT. Protein: CSVSGDSSGNTIYF.

V is TRBV7-2 and J is TRBJ2-2; D ambiguous. CDR3 size: 16 residues. Trimming shortened V by 11 bases and J by 2 bases, and 21 bases separated the two germline ends. Germline V CDR1 and CDR2: SGHTA, FQGNSA. Here the CDR3 reads CALLAEESQNTGELFF. CDR3 nucleotide sequence: TGTGCCCTTCTGGCAGAAGAAAGTCAAAACACCGGGGAGCTGTTTTTT.

The chain couples TRBV6-2 or TRBV6-3 to TRBJ1-2; D unresolved. The CDR3 consists of 15 residues. Trimming pared 5 bases from V and 2 bases from J, leaving 15 bases between. The germline CDR1 and CDR2 sequences are MNHEY and SVGEGT. This CDR3 is CASSPRLHANYGYTF. DNA of the CDR3: TGTGCCAGCAGTCCCAGACTCCACGCAAACTATGGCTACACCTTC.

The chain has TRBV6-2 or TRBV6-3 and TRBJ1-3, with 7 bases aligning to TRBD1. The CDR3 spans 14 residues. V lost 5 bases, J lost 0 bases, and 1 base stayed unmatched. Per germline, CDR1 MNHEY and CDR2 SVGEGT. The CDR3 DNA reads TGTGCCAGCAGTCGACAGGGCTCTGGAAACACCATATATTTT. Translating it yields CASSRQGSGNTIYF.

The V and J genes are TRBV30 and TRBJ2-2; D might be TRBD2 (5 bases). The CDR3 runs to 17 residues. The ends were cut back, 3 bases at V and 2 bases at J, with 19 bases in the middle. CDR1 and CDR2 (germline): GTSNPN, SVGIG (reference sequence). CDR3 coding DNA: TGTGCCTGGAGGACCGGACTGCTAGCTCTTAACACCGGGGAGCTGTTTTTT. Its translation is CAWRTGLLALNTGELFF.

V is TRBV2 and J is TRBJ1-1; 8 bases agree with TRBD1. The germline V gene encodes CDR1 SNHLY and CDR2 FYNNEI. CDR3 length equals 14 residues. Germline trimming cut 6 bases from V and 5 bases from J; bases unmatched to any gene: 8. This chain's CDR3 is CASSSGTGATEAFF. CDR3 bases: TGTGCCAGCAGCTCCGGGACAGGAGCGACTGAAGCTTTCTTT.

The CDR3 bases are TGCGCCAGCACTATAGGGGGGGGACCCTACAATGAGCAGTTCTTC. Amino acid sequence: CASTIGGGPYNEQFF. The genes are TRBV5-1 and TRBJ2-1, with a tentative D call TRBD2 (7 bases). Trimming pared 6 bases from V and 2 bases from J, leaving 15 bases between. CDR3 length equals 15 residues. The germline gives CDR1 SGHRS, CDR2 YFSETQ. The variable domain in full, with the rest retrieved from reference TRBV5-1 and TRBJ2-1, is KAGVTQTPRYLIKTRGQQVTLSCSPISGHRSVSWYQQTPGQGLQFLFEYFSETQRNKGNFPGRFSGRQFSNSRSEMNVSTLELGDSALYLCASTIGGGPYNEQFFGPGTRLTVL.

The chain joins TRBV7-8 to TRBJ1-1; unclear D gene. Germline CDR1 reads SGHVS; CDR2 reads FQNEAQ. The CDR3 extends over 16 amino acids. Trimming removed 0 bases from V and 4 bases from J, with 15 bases in between. CDR3 sequence reads: CASSLAIFSVGTEAFF. CDR3 DNA: TGTGCCAGCAGCTTAGCGATTTTTTCGGTTGGCACTGAAGCTTTCTTT.